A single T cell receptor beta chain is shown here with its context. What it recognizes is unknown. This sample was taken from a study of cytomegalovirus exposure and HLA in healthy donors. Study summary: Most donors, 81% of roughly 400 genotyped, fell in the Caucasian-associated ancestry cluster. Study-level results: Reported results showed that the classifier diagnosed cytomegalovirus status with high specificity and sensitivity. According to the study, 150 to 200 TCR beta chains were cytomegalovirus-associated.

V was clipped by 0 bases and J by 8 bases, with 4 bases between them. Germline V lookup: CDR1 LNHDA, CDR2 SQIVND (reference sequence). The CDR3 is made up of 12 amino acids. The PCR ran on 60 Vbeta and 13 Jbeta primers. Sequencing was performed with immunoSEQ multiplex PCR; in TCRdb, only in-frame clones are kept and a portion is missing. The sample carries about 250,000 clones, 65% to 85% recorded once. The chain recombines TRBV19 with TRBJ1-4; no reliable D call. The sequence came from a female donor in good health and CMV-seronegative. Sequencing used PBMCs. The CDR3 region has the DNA TGTGCCAGTAGTATAGATCGGGAAAAACTGTTTTTT. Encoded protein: CASSIDREKLFF.